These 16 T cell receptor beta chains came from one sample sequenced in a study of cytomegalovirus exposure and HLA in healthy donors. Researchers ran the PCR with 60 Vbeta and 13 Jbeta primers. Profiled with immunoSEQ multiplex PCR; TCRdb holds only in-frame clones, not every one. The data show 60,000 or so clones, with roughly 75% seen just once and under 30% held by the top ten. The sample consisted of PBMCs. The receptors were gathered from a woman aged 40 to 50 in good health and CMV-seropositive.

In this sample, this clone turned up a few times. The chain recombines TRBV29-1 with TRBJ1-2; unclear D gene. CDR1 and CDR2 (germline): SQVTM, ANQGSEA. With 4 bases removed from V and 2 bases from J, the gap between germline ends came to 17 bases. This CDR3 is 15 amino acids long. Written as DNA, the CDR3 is TGCAGCGTTGGAGCGGGAGGGAGTAGGAACTATGGCTACACCTTC. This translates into CSVGAGGSRNYGYTF.

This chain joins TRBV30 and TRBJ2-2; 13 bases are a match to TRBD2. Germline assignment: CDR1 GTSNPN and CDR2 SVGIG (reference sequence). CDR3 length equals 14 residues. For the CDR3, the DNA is TGTGCGTCCCCCCGGACTAGCGGGAGAGGGGAGCTGTTTTTT. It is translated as CASPRTSGRGELFF.

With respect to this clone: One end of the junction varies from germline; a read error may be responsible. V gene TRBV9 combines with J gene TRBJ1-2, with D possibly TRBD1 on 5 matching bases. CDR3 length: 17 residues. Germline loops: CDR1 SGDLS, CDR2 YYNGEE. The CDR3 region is CASSPGPGAKTVIGCTF. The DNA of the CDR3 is TGTGCCAGCAGCCCGGGGCCGGGAGCAAAGACCGTCATAGGCTGCACCTTC.

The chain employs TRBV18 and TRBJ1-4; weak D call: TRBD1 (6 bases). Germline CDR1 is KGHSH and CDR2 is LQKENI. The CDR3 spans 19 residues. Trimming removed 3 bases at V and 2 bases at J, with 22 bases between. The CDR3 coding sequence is TGTGCCAGCTCACCGAGGACAGTAAATCATCTTGCGACTAATGAAAAACTGTTTTTT. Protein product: CASSPRTVNHLATNEKLFF.

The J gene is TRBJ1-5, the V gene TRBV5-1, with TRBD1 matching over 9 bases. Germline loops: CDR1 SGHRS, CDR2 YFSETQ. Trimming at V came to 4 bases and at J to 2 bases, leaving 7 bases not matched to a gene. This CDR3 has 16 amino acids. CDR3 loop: CASSPGQGKGNQPQHF. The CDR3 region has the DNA TGCGCCAGCAGCCCTGGACAGGGGAAGGGCAATCAGCCCCAGCATTTT.

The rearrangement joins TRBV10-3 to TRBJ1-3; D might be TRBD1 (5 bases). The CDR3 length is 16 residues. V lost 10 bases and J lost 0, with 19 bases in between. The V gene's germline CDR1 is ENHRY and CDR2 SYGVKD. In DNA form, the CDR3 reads TGTGCCAGCTCTACCCAGGGTACTCTCTCTGGAAACACCATATATTTT. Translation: CASSTQGTLSGNTIYF.

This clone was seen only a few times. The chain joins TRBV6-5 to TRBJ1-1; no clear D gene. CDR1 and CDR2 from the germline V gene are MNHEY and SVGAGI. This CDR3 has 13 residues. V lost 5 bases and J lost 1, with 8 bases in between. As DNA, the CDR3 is TGTGCCAGCAGTAGGAGTACGAACACTGAAGCTTTCTTT. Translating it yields CASSRSTNTEAFF.

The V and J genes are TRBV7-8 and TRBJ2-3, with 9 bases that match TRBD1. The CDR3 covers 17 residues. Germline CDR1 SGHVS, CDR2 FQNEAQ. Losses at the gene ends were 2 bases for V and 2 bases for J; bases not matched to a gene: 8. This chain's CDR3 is CASSLLIGDRDTDTQYF. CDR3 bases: TGTGCCAGCAGCTTATTGATAGGGGACAGGGACACAGATACGCAGTATTTT. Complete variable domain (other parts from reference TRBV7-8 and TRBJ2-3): GAGVSQSPRYKVAKRGQDVALRCDPISGHVSLFWYQQALGQGPEFLTYFQNEAQLDKSGLPSDRFFAERPEGSVSTLKIQRTQQEDSAVYLCASSLLIGDRDTDTQYFGPGTRLTVL.

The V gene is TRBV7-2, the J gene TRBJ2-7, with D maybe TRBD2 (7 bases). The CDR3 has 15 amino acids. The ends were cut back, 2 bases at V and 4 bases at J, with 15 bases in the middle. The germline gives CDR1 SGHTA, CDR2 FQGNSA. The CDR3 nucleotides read TGTGCCAGCAGCTTAAAAGGGGGGGCCTCTTACGAGCAGTACTTC. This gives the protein CASSLKGGASYEQYF.

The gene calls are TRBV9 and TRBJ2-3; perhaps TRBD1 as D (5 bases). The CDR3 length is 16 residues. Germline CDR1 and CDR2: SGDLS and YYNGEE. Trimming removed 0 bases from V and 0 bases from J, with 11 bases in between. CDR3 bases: TGTGCCAGCAGCGTAGGCAGGGCGACTAGCACAGATACGCAGTATTTT. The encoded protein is CASSVGRATSTDTQYF.

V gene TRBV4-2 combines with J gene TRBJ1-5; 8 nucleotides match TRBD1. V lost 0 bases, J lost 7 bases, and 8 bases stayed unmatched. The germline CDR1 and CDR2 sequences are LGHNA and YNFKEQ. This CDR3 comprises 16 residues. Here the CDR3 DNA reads TGTGCCAGCAGCCAAGAAGGCGGACAGGGAAGACAGCCCCAGCATTTT. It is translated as CASSQEGGQGRQPQHF.

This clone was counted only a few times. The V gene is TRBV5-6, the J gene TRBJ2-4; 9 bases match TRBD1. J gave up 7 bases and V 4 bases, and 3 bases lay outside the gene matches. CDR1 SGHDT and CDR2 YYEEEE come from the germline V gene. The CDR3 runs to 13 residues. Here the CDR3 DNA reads TGTGCCAGCAGCGGGACAGGGAGGAACATTCAGTACTTC. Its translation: CASSGTGRNIQYF.

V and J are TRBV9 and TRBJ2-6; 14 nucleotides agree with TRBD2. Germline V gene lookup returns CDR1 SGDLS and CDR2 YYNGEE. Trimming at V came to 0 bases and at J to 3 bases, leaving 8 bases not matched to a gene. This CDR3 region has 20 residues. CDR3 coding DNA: TGTGCCAGCAGCGTAGCCCTGACTAGCGGGGGGGCTTATGGGGCCAACGTCCTGACTTTC. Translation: CASSVALTSGGAYGANVLTF.

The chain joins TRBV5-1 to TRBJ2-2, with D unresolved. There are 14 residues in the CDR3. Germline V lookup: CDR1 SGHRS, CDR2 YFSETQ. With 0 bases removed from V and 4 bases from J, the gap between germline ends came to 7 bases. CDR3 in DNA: TGCGCCAGCAGCTTGGAGCCTAGCACCGGGGAGCTGTTTTTT. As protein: CASSLEPSTGELFF.

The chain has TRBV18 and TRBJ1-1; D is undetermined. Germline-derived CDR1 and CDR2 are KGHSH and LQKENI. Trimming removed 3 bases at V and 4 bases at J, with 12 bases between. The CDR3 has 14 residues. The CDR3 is CASSPGSSSTEAFF. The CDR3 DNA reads TGTGCCAGCTCACCGGGGAGCAGTAGCACTGAAGCTTTCTTT.

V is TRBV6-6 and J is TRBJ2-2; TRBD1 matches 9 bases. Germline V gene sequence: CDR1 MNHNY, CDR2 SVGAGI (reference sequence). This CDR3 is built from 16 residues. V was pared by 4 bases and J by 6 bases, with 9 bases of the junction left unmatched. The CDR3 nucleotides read TGTGCCAGCAGTTTTACCGGGACAGGGTTAGCCGGGGAGCTGTTTTTT. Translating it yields CASSFTGTGLAGELFF.